Sequencing of this T cell receptor beta chain was carried out in a study of breast tumors, draining lymph nodes, adjacent tissues. CDR1 LNHDA and CDR2 SQIVND come from the germline V gene (reference sequence). J lost 7 bases, V lost 3 bases, and 14 bases had no gene match. This CDR3 region has 17 residues. Study results and limitations: Tumor TCR diversity was below lymph nodes but above nontumor tissue. Compared with basal-like, luminal-like tumors shared significantly more repertoire with nontumor tissue. Data fit most tumor T cells coming from lymph node, expanding in tumor.

This clonotype appeared many times. Its target is unknown. Axillary draining lymph nodes of breast cancer patients supplied the node samples. TCRdb called the multiplex PCR reads again in MiXCR, with one record for every CDR3 protein. Among about 270,000 distinct CDR3 sequences, 30% to 35% were seen once, and the ten largest hold approximately 1%. Material for sequencing was axillary lymph node tissue. This rearrangement joins TRBV19 to TRBJ1-5; 8 bases are a match to TRBD1. The source of this sequence is a female donor with breast cancer. Some clones in this sample may be carry-over from other donors' samples. The CDR3 sequence is CASSIQGQGRAQQPQHF. The CDR3 region has the DNA TGTGCCAGTAGTATTCAAGGACAGGGCAGGGCTCAGCAGCCCCAGCATTTT.